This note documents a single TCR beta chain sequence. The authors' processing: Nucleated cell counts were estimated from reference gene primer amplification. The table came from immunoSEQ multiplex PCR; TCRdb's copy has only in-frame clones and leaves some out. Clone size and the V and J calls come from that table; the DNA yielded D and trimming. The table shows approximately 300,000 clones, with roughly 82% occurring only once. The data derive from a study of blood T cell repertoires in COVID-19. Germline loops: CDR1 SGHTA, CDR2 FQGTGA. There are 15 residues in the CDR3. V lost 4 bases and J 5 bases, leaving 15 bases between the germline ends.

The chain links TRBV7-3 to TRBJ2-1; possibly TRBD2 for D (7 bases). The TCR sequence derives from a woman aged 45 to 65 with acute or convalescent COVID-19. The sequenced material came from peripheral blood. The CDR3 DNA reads TGTGCCAGCAGCTCCCTAGGGGGGGGACACAATGAGCAGTTCTTC. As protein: CASSSLGGGHNEQFF.